This T cell receptor beta chain was captured by sequencing in a study of blood T cell repertoires in COVID-19. Overall study: Samples representing acute and convalescent COVID-19 were sourced from the United States, Italy and Spain.

The CDR3 totals 14 residues. Germline V gene sequence: CDR1 LNHDA, CDR2 SQIVND (reference sequence). Deletions cut 3 bases from V and 0 bases from J, with 8 bases between. Per the authors' pipeline: Estimation of nucleated cell counts was performed using reference gene primer amplification. The method was immunoSEQ multiplex PCR; TCRdb's version includes in-frame clones alone and lacks a portion of them. The DNA was the basis for D and trimming; V, J and clone size are from that table. The sample shows 270,000 or so clones, 75% to 90% of them seen only once. This TCR was sampled from a middle-aged woman who had recovered from COVID-19. Sample: peripheral blood. V usage is TRBV19 and J usage is TRBJ1-1; unclear D gene. The CDR3 DNA follows: TGTGCCAGTAGTATTGGCCTTATGAACACTGAAGCTTTCTTT. It specifies CASSIGLMNTEAFF.